The 31 T cell receptor beta chains listed next were all sequenced from one sample in a study of blood T cell repertoires in COVID-19. This table comes from immunoSEQ multiplex PCR, and its TCRdb copy is limited to in-frame clones, with some not included. The data show roughly 250,000 clones, roughly 88% seen once. The sequencing input was PBMCs or T cells enriched from blood (not recorded which). Receptors were obtained from a woman aged 45-59 years who had recovered from COVID-19.

This chain connects TRBV7-3 to TRBJ2-5; TRBD1 matches at 8 bases. With 5 bases clipped from V and 0 bases from J, the junction kept 2 bases outside the gene matches. This CDR3 has 14 amino acids. CDR1 and CDR2 (germline): SGHTA, FQGTGA. The CDR3 coding sequence is TGTGCCAGCAGCAGACAGGGGTACCAAGAGACCCAGTACTTC. This translates into CASSRQGYQETQYF.

The rearrangement joins TRBV5-1 to TRBJ1-3; D is uncertain. Deletions cut 0 bases from V and 1 base from J, with 11 bases between. The CDR3 has 16 amino acids. Germline V gene sequence: CDR1 SGHRS, CDR2 YFSETQ. The CDR3 reads CASSLVSGTSGNTIYF. The CDR3 region has the DNA TGCGCCAGCAGCTTGGTTTCGGGAACTTCTGGAAACACCATATATTTT.

The rearrangement joins TRBV28 to TRBJ1-6; no clear D. The germline gives CDR1 MDHEN, CDR2 SYDVKM. V was cut by 7 bases and J by 1 base, with 8 bases left in between. This CDR3 is 14 amino acids long. The CDR3, as DNA: TGTGCCAGCACAAGAGAATCCTATAATTCACCCCTCCACTTT. This gives the protein CASTRESYNSPLHF.

This clone was seen a single time. This rearrangement joins TRBV6-4 to TRBJ2-6; 7 nucleotides agree with TRBD1. Trimming took 2 bases from V and 0 from J; bases not matched to a gene: 4. CDR3 length equals 17 residues. The V gene's germline CDR1 is MRHNA and CDR2 SNTAGT. The CDR3 reads CASSDGTDLSGANVLTF. DNA of the CDR3: TGTGCCAGCAGTGACGGGACAGACCTCTCTGGGGCCAACGTCCTGACTTTC.

In this sample, this clone turned up a few times. The chain employs TRBV29-1 and TRBJ2-7; 10 bases fit TRBD2. The CDR3 contains 14 residues. The germline V gene encodes CDR1 SQVTM and CDR2 ANQGSEA. V gave up 6 bases and J gave up 2 bases; unmatched junction bases: 7. The CDR3 DNA is TGCAGCGTCGTTTTTACTAGCGGGACCTACGAGCAGTACTTC. This gives the protein CSVVFTSGTYEQYF.

V usage is TRBV10-3 and J usage is TRBJ2-5; no clear D gene. The germline V gene has CDR1 ENHRY and CDR2 SYGVKD. Trimming cost V 4 bases and J 5 bases, with 11 bases left between them. CDR3 size: 13 residues. The CDR3 protein is CAISGSYLETQYF. The CDR3 DNA follows: TGTGCCATCAGTGGATCCTACTTGGAGACCCAGTACTTC.

The chain joins TRBV19 to TRBJ2-1, with D possibly matching TRBD2 (5 bases). V was clipped by 3 bases and J by 7 bases, with 22 bases between them. From germline, CDR1 is LNHDA and CDR2 SQIVND (reference sequence). This CDR3 region has 17 residues. The CDR3 sequence is CASSILASAIVGNEQFF. Here the CDR3 DNA reads TGTGCCAGTAGTATTCTAGCATCGGCTATTGTGGGGAATGAGCAGTTCTTC.

J is TRBJ2-2 and V is TRBV5-6, with a possible D match to TRBD2 (6 bases). The V gene's germline CDR1 is SGHDT and CDR2 YYEEEE. The CDR3 extends over 15 amino acids. Trimming removed 3 bases from V and 0 bases from J, with 9 bases in between. CDR3 amino acids: CASSWTTANTGELFF. CDR3 in DNA: TGTGCCAGCAGCTGGACTACAGCGAACACCGGGGAGCTGTTTTTT. Filled out from reference TRBV5-6 and TRBJ2-2, the complete variable domain reads DAGVTQSPTHLIKTRGQQVTLRCSPKSGHDTVSWYQQALGQGPQFIFQYYEEEERQRGNFPDRFSGHQFPNYSSELNVNALLLGDSALYLCASSWTTANTGELFFGEGSRLTVL.

This chain joins TRBV6-5 and TRBJ1-5; 9 nucleotides match TRBD1. CDR1 and CDR2 from the germline V gene are MNHEY and SVGAGI. V shed 6 bases, J shed 9 bases, and the junction held 9 bases outside the gene matches. The CDR3 is 14 residues long. This CDR3 reads CASRLQGATRPQHF. CDR3 coding DNA: TGTGCCAGCAGATTACAGGGGGCGACGCGGCCCCAGCATTTT.

V and J are TRBV18 and TRBJ2-4; perhaps TRBD1 as D (5 bases). V lost 0 bases and J 8 bases, leaving 14 bases between the germline ends. Per the germline V gene, CDR1 is KGHSH and CDR2 is LQKENI. This CDR3 spans 15 amino acids. As DNA, the CDR3 is TGTGCCAGCTCACCACCCTCAGGGCCGTCGGACATTCAGTACTTC. Amino acid sequence: CASSPPSGPSDIQYF.

The chain uses TRBV21-1 and TRBJ2-2; the table's D call of TRBD1 was not tested on the DNA. TRBV21-1 represents a pseudogene. CDR3 length: 13 residues. This CDR3 is CPKCRVLSGELFF. In DNA, the CDR3 is TGTCCTAAGTGCAGGGTTTTATCCGGGGAGCTGTTTTTT.

V usage is TRBV21-1 and J usage is TRBJ2-7; TRBD1, the D gene given by the table, was not confirmed from the DNA. TRBV21-1 constitutes a pseudogene. This CDR3 has 14 residues. The CDR3 is CASSPIDRESEQYF. CDR3 bases: TGTGCCAGCAGCCCTATAGACAGGGAGAGCGAGCAGTACTTC.

CDR3: CASSLGDTGELFF. DNA for the CDR3: TGTGCCAGCAGCTTAGGAGACACCGGGGAGCTGTTTTTT. The chain joins TRBV7-6 to TRBJ2-2, with D hard to call. V shed 1 base and J shed 3 bases, with 3 bases lying between them. The germline gives CDR1 SGHVS, CDR2 FNYEAQ. CDR3 length: 13 residues.

J is TRBJ1-2 and V is TRBV3-1 (or the pseudogene TRBV3-2); 8 bases align to TRBD1. The CDR3 is 13 amino acids. Germline-derived CDR1 and CDR2 are LGHDT and YNNKEL (reference sequence). Trimming at V came to 6 bases and at J to 8 bases, leaving 8 bases not matched to a gene. The CDR3 sequence is CASSHRQGRGYTF. In DNA form, the CDR3 reads TGTGCCAGCAGTCACCGACAGGGGAGGGGCTACACCTTC.

This chain connects TRBV2 to TRBJ1-2; 7 nucleotides agree with TRBD1. Germline CDR1 reads SNHLY; CDR2 reads FYNNEI. Trimming removed 6 bases from V and 0 bases from J; junction bases left unmatched: 7. The CDR3 runs to 15 residues. The CDR3 loop reads CASRSQTGTNYGYTF. CDR3 DNA sequence: TGTGCCAGCAGGAGTCAGACAGGGACTAACTATGGCTACACCTTC. The entire variable domain, with the rest obtained from reference TRBV2 and TRBJ1-2, is as follows: EPEVTQTPSHQVTQMGQEVILRCVPISNHLYFYWYRQILGQKVEFLVSFYNNEISEKSEIFDDQFSVERPDGSNFTLKIRSTKLEDSAMYFCASRSQTGTNYGYTFGSGTRLTVV.

The rearrangement uses TRBV10-3 and TRBJ2-7; 10 positions agree with TRBD2. This CDR3 is 14 amino acids long. Per the germline V gene, CDR1 is ENHRY and CDR2 is SYGVKD. J gave up 2 bases and V 11 bases, and 9 bases lay outside the gene matches. The CDR3 DNA reads TGTGCCTCCCAGGGGACTAGCGCAACCTACGAGCAGTACTTC. As protein: CASQGTSATYEQYF.

The table lists this clone with a count of one. The V and J genes are TRBV19 and TRBJ1-5; 12 bases align to TRBD1. V was pared by 1 base and J by 0 bases, with 1 base of the junction left unmatched. CDR1 and CDR2 (germline): LNHDA, SQIVND (reference sequence). The CDR3 runs to 17 residues. The CDR3: CASSIVGQGASNQPQHF. In DNA, the CDR3 is TGTGCCAGTAGTATAGTGGGACAGGGGGCTAGCAATCAGCCCCAGCATTTT. Based on the CDR3 plus reference TRBV19 and TRBJ1-5, the full variable domain is DGGITQSPKYLFRKEGQNVTLSCEQNLNHDAMYWYRQDPGQGLRLIYYSQIVNDFQKGDIAEGYSVSREKKESFPLTVTSAQKNPTAFYLCASSIVGQGASNQPQHFGDGTRLSIL.

The chain couples TRBV28 to TRBJ2-7; D is possibly TRBD2 (6 bases). V was cut by 4 bases and J by 2 bases, with 18 bases left in between. The CDR3 loop spans 16 amino acids. Germline assignment: CDR1 MDHEN and CDR2 SYDVKM. The CDR3 DNA sequence: TGTGCCAGCAGTTCAAAAAGGCGGGGTCCTCCCTACGAGCAGTACTTC. It specifies CASSSKRRGPPYEQYF.

The CDR3 region has the DNA TGCGCCAGCAGCTTGGCGGGGGGCCACAACTATGGCTACACCTTC. This sequence encodes CASSLAGGHNYGYTF. This chain uses TRBV5-1 with TRBJ1-2; the D gene is possibly TRBD1 (6 bases). V was cut by 0 bases and J by 2 bases, with 11 bases left in between. CDR1 SGHRS and CDR2 YFSETQ come from the germline V gene. This CDR3 region has 15 residues.

The chain carries TRBV3-1 (or the pseudogene TRBV3-2) and TRBJ2-2; TRBD2 matches 7 bases. This CDR3 spans 14 amino acids. Germline loops: CDR1 LGHDT, CDR2 YNNKEL (reference sequence). The V and J ends lost 4 bases and 7 bases, in that order; junction bases with no gene match: 6. The CDR3 here is CASSLLGGDGELFF. CDR3 nucleotide sequence: TGTGCCAGCAGCCTATTGGGAGGGGACGGGGAGCTGTTTTTT.

The chain couples TRBV4-1 to TRBJ1-1; possible D gene TRBD1, 5 bases. The V gene lost 3 bases and the J gene lost 0 bases, with 11 bases spanning the gap. The germline CDR1 and CDR2 sequences are MGHRA and YSYEKL. This CDR3 contains 15 residues. The CDR3 region is CASSHLGDLNTEAFF. Written as DNA, the CDR3 is TGCGCCAGCAGCCATTTAGGGGACTTGAACACTGAAGCTTTCTTT.

This sequence joins TRBV13 and TRBJ2-1; 10 positions match TRBD2. The CDR3 spans 17 residues. Germline V lookup: CDR1 PRHDT, CDR2 FYEKMQ (reference sequence). The junction had 17 bases not matched to a gene; V was cut back by 7 bases and J by 8 bases. The CDR3 reads CASTLGGLLAGVDEQFF. The DNA for the CDR3 is TGTGCCAGCACTCTCGGTGGGTTGCTAGCGGGAGTAGATGAGCAGTTCTTC.

V and J are TRBV2 and TRBJ2-3; 14 bases are shared with TRBD2. The CDR3 has 15 amino acids. Per the germline V gene, CDR1 is SNHLY and CDR2 is FYNNEI. Trimming at V came to 7 bases and at J to 5 bases, leaving 5 bases not matched to a gene. Written as DNA, the CDR3 is TGTGCCAGCAATAGACTAGCGGGAGGGGGAGATACGCAGTATTTT. The encoded protein is CASNRLAGGGDTQYF. The full variable domain, in which reference TRBV2 and TRBJ2-3 provide the parts outside the CDR3, is EPEVTQTPSHQVTQMGQEVILRCVPISNHLYFYWYRQILGQKVEFLVSFYNNEISEKSEIFDDQFSVERPDGSNFTLKIRSTKLEDSAMYFCASNRLAGGGDTQYFGPGTRLTVL.

J is TRBJ1-1 and V is TRBV27; 7 nucleotides align to TRBD1. The CDR3 covers 15 residues. V dropped 5 bases and J dropped 1; count of bases not matched to a gene: 7. Germline values: CDR1 MNHEY, CDR2 SMNVEV (reference sequence). The CDR3 region is CASSSRGEGNTEAFF. CDR3 DNA sequence: TGTGCCAGCAGTAGCAGGGGGGAAGGGAACACTGAAGCTTTCTTT.

The chain has TRBV15 and TRBJ2-2; no definite D call. Germline V gives CDR1 LNHNV, CDR2 YYDKDF (reference sequence). V dropped 3 bases and J dropped 6 bases, with 5 bases sitting between them. This CDR3 contains 12 residues. CDR3 protein: CATSSLSGELFF. DNA of the CDR3: TGTGCCACCAGCAGCCTTTCCGGGGAGCTGTTTTTT.

The rearrangement joins TRBV11-3 to TRBJ2-3; D is perhaps TRBD1 (5 bases). Trimming took off 1 base at V and 2 bases at J, with 10 bases between the two ends. The CDR3 has 15 amino acids. Germline CDR1 reads SGHNT; CDR2 reads YENEEA. The CDR3 DNA reads as TGTGCCAGCAGCTTAGGGCTGACAGACACAGATACGCAGTATTTT. Protein sequence: CASSLGLTDTDTQYF. Together with reference TRBV11-3 and TRBJ2-3, the CDR3 gives the full variable domain: EAGVVQSPRYKIIEKKQPVAFWCNPISGHNTLYWYLQNLGQGPELLIRYENEEAVDDSQLPKDRFSAERLKGVDSTLKIQPAELGDSAVYLCASSLGLTDTDTQYFGPGTRLTVL.

The chain combines TRBV29-1 with TRBJ1-3; 7 bases line up with TRBD1. The CDR3 length is 14 residues. The V segment lost 6 bases and the J segment 0 bases; nucleotides outside the gene matches: 5. The germline V gene has CDR1 SQVTM and CDR2 ANQGSEA. CDR3 amino acids: CSVLGTASGNTIYF. The CDR3, as DNA: TGCAGCGTGCTAGGGACAGCCTCTGGAAACACCATATATTTT.

The rearrangement links TRBV28 to TRBJ2-3; 8 nucleotides agree with TRBD2. The CDR3 spans 13 residues. V was pared by 8 bases and J by 4 bases, with 5 bases of the junction left unmatched. Germline CDR1 and CDR2: MDHEN and SYDVKM. The CDR3 bases are TGTGCCAGCCAGCGGGAGAAAGCAGATACGCAGTATTTT. The encoded protein is CASQREKADTQYF.

This clone was detected a few times. V usage is TRBV7-8 and J usage is TRBJ2-7, with a weak D call TRBD2 (5 bases). This CDR3 has 14 amino acids. CDR1 SGHVS and CDR2 FQNEAQ come from the germline V gene. V was cut by 5 bases and J by 0 bases, with 11 bases left in between. This CDR3 is CASSRSGNSYEQYF. The CDR3 DNA is TGTGCCAGCAGCCGGTCGGGGAACTCCTACGAGCAGTACTTC.

The V gene is TRBV9, the J gene TRBJ2-3, with D perhaps matching TRBD2 (5 bases). CDR3 length equals 14 residues. Trimming removed 0 bases at V and 3 bases at J, with 8 bases between. Germline V lookup: CDR1 SGDLS, CDR2 YYNGEE. This chain's CDR3 is CASSVAGWTDTQYF. In DNA form, the CDR3 reads TGTGCCAGCAGCGTAGCGGGATGGACAGATACGCAGTATTTT.

The V call is TRBV10-3, the J call TRBJ1-3, with 7 nucleotides matching TRBD1. V lost 6 bases to trimming and J lost 4 bases; unmatched junction nucleotides: 0. The germline V gene has CDR1 ENHRY and CDR2 SYGVKD. This CDR3 is built from 12 residues. As DNA, the CDR3 is TGTGCCATCAGGGGACAGGGAAACACCATATATTTT. It codes for CAIRGQGNTIYF.